One sample yielded the 32 T cell receptor beta chains listed below, sequenced in a study of blood T cells in healthy people across ages. Sample-barcoded 5' priming and a J-beta primer mix drove a second PCR of roughly 6 to 12 cycles. TCRdb re-derived calls from the 5' RACE reads in MiXCR, one entry per CDR3 protein. The repertoire has approximately 1.5 million distinct CDR3 sequences, around 36% of them found once; the top ten carry 11%. The sample taken for sequencing was blood. Receptors originate from a woman aged 25 to 39 in good health.

The chain recombines TRBV5-4 with TRBJ2-3, with 9 bases fitting TRBD2. V shed 10 bases, J shed 1 base, and the junction held 4 bases outside the gene matches. The germline V gene encodes CDR1 SGHNT and CDR2 YYREEE (reference sequence). The CDR3 has 13 amino acids. This chain's CDR3 is CAGWTSGTDTQYF. In DNA, the CDR3 is TGTGCCGGCTGGACTAGCGGCACAGATACGCAGTATTTT.

This rearrangement joins TRBV5-1 to TRBJ2-1; perhaps TRBD2 as D (5 bases). The CDR3 consists of 16 residues. V gave up 4 bases and J gave up 0 bases, with 14 bases separating them. Germline CDR1 SGHRS, CDR2 YFSETQ. CDR3 residues: CASSRGGESSYNEQFF. CDR3 nucleotides: TGCGCCAGCAGCCGGGGTGGGGAGAGCTCCTACAATGAGCAGTTCTTC.

In this sample, this clonotype turned up a few times. V and J are TRBV7-9 and TRBJ2-1, with TRBD2 matching over 10 bases. The length of the CDR3 is 17 residues. After removal of 7 bases from V and 3 bases from J, the junction contained 12 bases not matched to a gene. CDR1 and CDR2 (germline): SEHNR, FQNEAQ (reference sequence). Here the CDR3 reads CASTRTSGIQIYNEQFF. Written as DNA, the CDR3 is TGTGCCAGCACCCGGACTAGCGGAATACAAATCTACAATGAGCAGTTCTTC.

This clonotype was counted a few times. V is TRBV20-1 and J is TRBJ1-2; D is undetermined. The germline CDR1 and CDR2 sequences are DFQATT and SNEGSKA (reference sequence). With 0 bases removed from V and 0 bases from J, the gap between germline ends came to 11 bases. This CDR3 has 15 amino acids. CDR3 protein: CSARDPQFTNYGYTF. In DNA form, the CDR3 reads TGCAGTGCTAGAGATCCCCAGTTTACTAACTATGGCTACACCTTC.

J is TRBJ2-7 and V is TRBV28, with D possibly being TRBD1 (5 bases). This CDR3 has 12 residues. V was cut by 10 bases and J by 3 bases, with 13 bases left in between. Germline CDR1 is MDHEN and CDR2 is SYDVKM. CDR3 loop: CATRESVYEQYF. The CDR3 bases are TGTGCCACCAGGGAATCCGTCTACGAGCAGTACTTC.

This chain links TRBV3-1 with TRBJ2-3; 14 bases agree with TRBD2. Germline V CDR1 and CDR2: LGHDT, YNNKEL (reference sequence). The V gene end was trimmed by 3 bases and the J gene end by 8 bases; junction bases not matched to a gene: 7. The CDR3 consists of 16 residues. The CDR3 protein is CASSHPTTSGGGTQYF. Here the CDR3 DNA reads TGTGCCAGCAGCCACCCCACGACTAGCGGGGGGGGTACGCAGTATTTT.

The CDR3 DNA reads as TGTGCCACCAGTGATTGGGGTGGGACTAGCGGAGCGAATGAGCAGTTCTTC. The encoded protein is CATSDWGGTSGANEQFF. The chain is built from TRBV24-1 and TRBJ2-1, with TRBD2 identical over 11 bases. CDR1 is KGHDR and CDR2 is SFDVKD in the germline V gene. CDR3 length: 17 residues. Trimming took 2 bases from V and 7 from J; bases not matched to a gene: 9.

The chain uses TRBV4-3 and TRBJ2-5; 12 bases map to TRBD2. After removal of 0 bases from V and 4 bases from J, the junction contained 6 bases not matched to a gene. CDR1 LGHNA and CDR2 YSLEER come from the germline V gene. There are 17 residues in the CDR3. CDR3 bases: TGCGCCAGCAGCCAAGAAAGCCGACTAGCGGGAGCAGAGACCCAGTACTTC. This encodes CASSQESRLAGAETQYF.

In this sample, this clonotype turned up a few times. This rearrangement joins TRBV12-3 or TRBV12-4 to TRBJ1-2, with D perhaps TRBD1 (6 bases). V lost 5 bases to trimming and J lost 4 bases, with 17 bases between them. CDR3 length: 15 amino acids. The CDR3: CASSNRDPGAYGYTF. CDR3 nucleotides: TGTGCCAGCAGTAACCGGGATCCGGGGGCCTATGGCTACACCTTC.

The rearrangement links TRBV20-1 to TRBJ2-7, with D perhaps matching TRBD1 or TRBD2 (6 bases each). Gene TRBJ2-5 matches the end of the DNA better, so the J call may be wrong. The CDR3 has 15 amino acids. CDR1 is DFQATT and CDR2 is SNEGSKA in the germline V gene (reference sequence). The CDR3 loop is CSAHEGGPIGETQYF. The CDR3 coding sequence is TGCAGTGCTCACGAGGGGGGCCCCATCGGGGAGACCCAGTACTTC.

V is TRBV5-1 and J is TRBJ2-1; D is possibly TRBD2 (5 bases). The CDR3 loop spans 14 amino acids. CDR1 SGHRS and CDR2 YFSETQ come from the germline V gene. Trimming stripped 4 bases from V and 6 bases from J, with 14 bases between. The CDR3 coding sequence is TGCGCCAGCAGCCGAGGGAAGGAGCTCAATGAGCAGTTCTTC. Amino acids: CASSRGKELNEQFF.

The sample holds a few counts of this clonotype. Compared with germline, one end of the junction differs, possibly owing to a read error. The genes are TRBV28 and TRBJ2-6; TRBD1 is a possible D gene (6 bases). Per the germline V gene, CDR1 is MDHEN and CDR2 is SYDVKM. The CDR3 is 15 amino acids. CDR3 in amino acids: CARSQTGSGANVLTF. Here the CDR3 DNA reads TGTGCCCGCAGCCAAACAGGGTCTGGGGCCAACGTCCTGACTTTC. The full variable domain, rest sourced from reference TRBV28 and TRBJ2-6, is DVKVTQSSRYLVKRTGEKVFLECVQDMDHENMFWYRQDPGLGLRLIYFSYDVKMKEKGDIPEGYSVSREKKERFSLILESASTNQTSMYLCARSQTGSGANVLTFGAGSRLTVL.

This clonotype was seen a few times. The chain has TRBV4-2 and TRBJ1-2; a possible D gene is TRBD1 (5 bases). The CDR3 has 15 residues. Germline CDR1 reads LGHNA; CDR2 reads YNFKEQ. Trimming took 0 bases from V and 4 from J, leaving 12 bases between them. In DNA, the CDR3 is TGTGCCAGCAGCCAAGAAACTGGGGACGGCTATGGCTACACCTTC. Protein: CASSQETGDGYGYTF.

The chain has TRBV20-1 and TRBJ2-3; a possible D gene is TRBD2 (6 bases). Germline CDR1 DFQATT, CDR2 SNEGSKA (reference sequence). This CDR3 region has 16 residues. Trimming took off 1 base at V and 0 bases at J, with 14 bases between the two ends. CDR3 sequence: CSARGWEVTSTDTQYF. DNA for the CDR3: TGCAGTGCTAGAGGATGGGAGGTAACTAGCACAGATACGCAGTATTTT.

This rearrangement joins TRBV5-1 to TRBJ2-4; 9 nucleotides align to TRBD2. The CDR3 sequence is 17 residues long. V lost 4 bases, J lost 3 bases, and 11 bases stayed unmatched. The germline gives CDR1 SGHRS, CDR2 YFSETQ. CDR3 bases: TGCGCCAGCAGCCCGGGGGTAGCGGGGGACCACAAAAACATTCAGTACTTC. This translates into CASSPGVAGDHKNIQYF.

This clonotype occurred many times. The chain carries TRBV29-1 and TRBJ2-7; TRBD2 matches 12 bases. V shed 2 bases, J shed 3 bases, and the junction held 8 bases outside the gene matches. CDR3 length equals 16 residues. From germline, CDR1 is SQVTM and CDR2 ANQGSEA. The CDR3 sequence: CSVEFATSGSVYEQYF. CDR3 sequence (DNA): TGCAGCGTTGAATTCGCGACTAGCGGGAGCGTCTACGAGCAGTACTTC.

The chain links TRBV2 to TRBJ1-2; 10 bases are a match to TRBD1. Unmatched junction bases numbered 11, after V lost 8 bases and J lost 5 bases. The CDR3 is 15 residues long. CDR1 is SNHLY, CDR2 FYNNEI, per germline. The chain's CDR3 is CASQAAGTGVYGYTF. Written as DNA, the CDR3 is TGTGCCAGCCAAGCAGCCGGGACAGGGGTTTATGGCTACACCTTC.

This clonotype was counted only a few times. The rearrangement links TRBV2 to TRBJ1-2, with 7 bases that match TRBD1. The germline gives CDR1 SNHLY, CDR2 FYNNEI. The CDR3 sequence is 16 residues long. After removal of 4 bases from V and 5 bases from J, the junction contained 13 bases not matched to a gene. CDR3 amino acids: CASSGERQGVRYGYTF. DNA of the CDR3: TGTGCCAGCAGTGGGGAGCGACAGGGTGTTAGATATGGCTACACCTTC.

This clonotype was detected only a few times. The V and J genes are TRBV10-3 and TRBJ2-7, with TRBD2 matching over 10 bases. With V trimmed by 9 bases and J by 3 bases, 8 bases remained unmatched. Germline V gene sequence: CDR1 ENHRY, CDR2 SYGVKD. The CDR3 is 14 residues long. CDR3 sequence (DNA): TGTGCCATTGCTGCTAGCGGGGGCCGCTACGAGCAGTACTTC. Its protein is CAIAASGGRYEQYF.

The V gene is TRBV6-6, the J gene TRBJ2-4; 9 nucleotides agree with TRBD1. The J call could be wrong; TRBJ2-7 is a better fit for the DNA end. The germline gives CDR1 MNHNY, CDR2 SVGAGI (reference sequence). There are 17 residues in the CDR3. CDR3 amino acids: CASSGQGTGGNPHEQYF. CDR3 nucleotides: TGTGCCAGCAGCGGACAGGGGACGGGCGGGAACCCCCACGAGCAGTACTTC.

The chain carries TRBV7-3 and TRBJ2-1; perhaps D is TRBD1 or TRBD2 (6 bases each). Per the germline V gene, CDR1 is SGHTA and CDR2 is FQGTGA. Trimming shortened V by 0 bases and J by 10 bases, and 16 bases separated the two germline ends. This CDR3 has 15 residues. CDR3 residues: CASSLTFGGYQEQFF. DNA for the CDR3: TGTGCCAGCAGCTTAACGTTCGGGGGCTACCAGGAGCAGTTCTTC.

The chain employs TRBV20-1 and TRBJ2-1; 12 bases are a match to TRBD2. The CDR3 loop spans 16 amino acids. CDR1 and CDR2 (germline): DFQATT, SNEGSKA (reference sequence). V trimming: 1 base; J trimming: 0 bases; junction bases outside the gene matches: 1. This CDR3 reads CSARGTSGDSYNEQFF. The DNA of the CDR3 is TGCAGTGCTAGAGGGACTAGCGGGGACTCCTACAATGAGCAGTTCTTC.

V and J are TRBV5-1 and TRBJ2-1; 7 positions agree with TRBD1. Germline CDR1 SGHRS, CDR2 YFSETQ. The CDR3 has 13 residues. J gave up 8 bases and V 2 bases, and 4 bases lay outside the gene matches. For the CDR3, the DNA is TGCGCCAGCAGCTTCGGACAGGACGATGAGCAGTTCTTC. Translating gives CASSFGQDDEQFF.

This clonotype was observed a single time. The gene calls are TRBV27 and TRBJ1-5; 11 nucleotides agree with TRBD1. Germline trimming cut 2 bases from V and 5 bases from J; bases unmatched to any gene: 2. Germline CDR1 and CDR2: MNHEY and SMNVEV (reference sequence). There are 15 residues in the CDR3. This CDR3 is CASSLGTGGHQPQHF. The CDR3 coding sequence is TGTGCCAGCAGTTTAGGGACAGGGGGGCATCAGCCCCAGCATTTT.

This clonotype showed up just a few times. The rearrangement uses TRBV6-6 and TRBJ2-1; maybe TRBD1 (7 bases). V was trimmed by 5 bases and J by 10 bases, leaving 21 bases between them. The CDR3 is 15 amino acids. The germline gives CDR1 MNHNY, CDR2 SVGAGI (reference sequence). As DNA, the CDR3 is TGTGCCAGCAGTAAGGAGACAGCGGGCAGGGGGGAGCAGTTCTTC. Translated: CASSKETAGRGEQFF.

This clonotype was counted between two and nine times. The chain carries TRBV10-3 and TRBJ1-2, with D perhaps TRBD1 (5 bases). The CDR3 sequence is 13 residues long. Germline CDR1 is ENHRY and CDR2 is SYGVKD. V gave up 7 bases and J gave up 8 bases, with 17 bases separating them. This CDR3 is CAIKGRDDLGYTF. The CDR3 region has the DNA TGTGCCATCAAAGGCAGGGATGACCTGGGCTACACCTTC.

This clonotype appeared a single time. The chain is built from TRBV24-1 and TRBJ2-1; 7 bases line up with TRBD1. V shed 4 bases and J 8 bases; nucleotides not matched to a gene: 7. This CDR3 is built from 14 residues. The V gene's germline CDR1 is KGHDR and CDR2 SFDVKD. This CDR3 reads CATSDNRGGHEQFF. CDR3 coding DNA: TGTGCCACCAGTGACAACAGGGGTGGGCATGAGCAGTTCTTC.

The rearrangement uses TRBV2 and TRBJ1-4, with D possibly matching TRBD1 (5 bases). Germline CDR1 SNHLY, CDR2 FYNNEI. The CDR3 is 17 residues long. V gave up 3 bases and J gave up 1 base, with 15 bases separating them. The CDR3 DNA sequence: TGTGCCAGCAGTGATGCAGGGTTGGTTTTAACTAATGAAAAACTGTTTTTT. The encoded protein is CASSDAGLVLTNEKLFF.

The chain carries TRBV20-1 and TRBJ2-1, with TRBD2 matching 10 bases. After removal of 0 bases from V and 10 bases from J, the junction contained 9 bases not matched to a gene. The V gene's germline CDR1 is DFQATT and CDR2 SNEGSKA (reference sequence). The CDR3 has 15 residues. In nucleotides, the CDR3 is TGCAGTGCTAGAGATTGGGGACTAGCGAGAGTGGAGCAGTTCTTC. Residues: CSARDWGLARVEQFF.

The J gene is TRBJ2-6, the V gene TRBV3-1; D remains ambiguous. CDR1 LGHDT and CDR2 YNNKEL come from the germline V gene (reference sequence). Trimming removed 1 base at V and 0 bases at J, with 7 bases between. CDR3 length: 16 residues. The CDR3 reads CASSQGSNSGANVLTF. CDR3 DNA sequence: TGTGCCAGCAGCCAAGGGTCCAACTCTGGGGCCAACGTCCTGACTTTC.

The rearrangement uses TRBV20-1 and TRBJ1-2; D might be TRBD1 (5 bases). The CDR3 spans 12 residues. Germline lookup yields CDR1 DFQATT and CDR2 SNEGSKA (reference sequence). The germline V and J ends were trimmed by 3 bases and 7 bases, with 12 bases remaining between them. The DNA of the CDR3 is TGCAGTGCTAGTCCCCCAGGGAGTGGCTACACCTTC. Translating it yields CSASPPGSGYTF.

The V gene is TRBV15, the J gene TRBJ2-6; either TRBD1 or TRBD2 may supply D (5 bases each). V was shortened by 0 bases and J by 1 base, with 16 bases between the two germline ends. This CDR3 has 19 amino acids. CDR1 LNHNV and CDR2 YYDKDF come from the germline V gene (reference sequence). The CDR3 is CATSRDGGRHMSGANVLTF. DNA for the CDR3: TGTGCCACCAGCAGAGATGGGGGACGGCACATGTCTGGGGCCAACGTCCTGACTTTC. The full variable domain, with the rest looked up from reference TRBV15 and TRBJ2-6, is DAMVIQNPRYQVTQFGKPVTLSCSQTLNHNVMYWYQQKSSQAPKLLFHYYDKDFNNEADTPDNFQSRRPNTSFCFLDIRSPGLGDTAMYLCATSRDGGRHMSGANVLTFGAGSRLTVL.